What follows describes a single TCR beta chain. At one end, the junction sequence differs from germline, possibly due to a read error. This entry belongs to a study of blood T cell repertoires in COVID-19. Study details: PBMCs, B-cell-depleted T cells, or T cells provided the cDNA or gDNA that made up the material.

The CDR3 loop spans 12 amino acids. Germline assignment: CDR1 GTSNPN and CDR2 SVGIG (reference sequence). Repertoires were generated with immunoSEQ multiplex PCR, while TCRdb's copy carries only in-frame clones and drops some. The sample lists roughly 34,000 clones, 70% to 90% occurring once. The TCR comes from a woman aged 70 to 79 with active COVID-19. Sequenced: peripheral blood. V usage is TRBV30 and J usage is TRBJ1-4; 9 bases map to TRBD1. CDR3 sequence: CAWRETGGGLNF. In DNA, the CDR3 is TGTGCCTGGAGGGAAACAGGGGGCGGTTTAAATTTT.